This note documents a single TCR beta chain sequence. The antigen is not known. Trimming cost V 1 base and J 6 bases, with 12 bases left between them. The CDR3 consists of 14 residues. The record originates from a study of post-analysis software for immune sequencing data. Study-wide context: Secondary progressive, relapsing-remitting and progressive-relapsing multiple sclerosis were among the included disease courses. Overall study results and limits: Patients with multiple sclerosis recorded significantly lower normalized Chao1 diversity than controls, the study found. Five TRBV segments occurring more often in patients than controls included TRBV5-6, TRBV5-1 and TRBV20-1.

Unique molecular identifiers were present in the TCR beta cDNA libraries. TCRdb re-called the PCR reads with MiXCR, one entry per CDR3 protein. The table lists some 160,000 distinct CDR3 sequences, 35% to 40% of them singletons, with 25% to 35% in the top ten. V is TRBV12-3 or TRBV12-4 and J is TRBJ1-2; D remains ambiguous. The source is a girl aged 5-17 years with multiple sclerosis. The source material was blood, sampled after autologous hematopoietic stem cell transplantation. The CDR3 DNA reads TGTGCCAGCAGTTTAGGTTACGGGAACGATGGCTACACCTTC. Protein sequence: CASSLGYGNDGYTF.